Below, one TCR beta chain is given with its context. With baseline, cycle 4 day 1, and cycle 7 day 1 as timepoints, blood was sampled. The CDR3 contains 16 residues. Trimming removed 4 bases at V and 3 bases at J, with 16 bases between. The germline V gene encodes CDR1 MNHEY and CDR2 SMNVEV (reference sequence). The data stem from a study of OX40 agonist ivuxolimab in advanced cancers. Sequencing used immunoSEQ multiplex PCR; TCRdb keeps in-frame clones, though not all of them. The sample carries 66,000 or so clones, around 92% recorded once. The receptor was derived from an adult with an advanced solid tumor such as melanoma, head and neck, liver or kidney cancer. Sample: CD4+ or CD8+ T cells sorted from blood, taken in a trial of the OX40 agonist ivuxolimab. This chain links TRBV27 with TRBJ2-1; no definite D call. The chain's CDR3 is CASSSSTSRSYNEQFF. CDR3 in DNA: TGTGCCAGCAGTTCATCCACGTCGCGGAGCTACAATGAGCAGTTCTTC.